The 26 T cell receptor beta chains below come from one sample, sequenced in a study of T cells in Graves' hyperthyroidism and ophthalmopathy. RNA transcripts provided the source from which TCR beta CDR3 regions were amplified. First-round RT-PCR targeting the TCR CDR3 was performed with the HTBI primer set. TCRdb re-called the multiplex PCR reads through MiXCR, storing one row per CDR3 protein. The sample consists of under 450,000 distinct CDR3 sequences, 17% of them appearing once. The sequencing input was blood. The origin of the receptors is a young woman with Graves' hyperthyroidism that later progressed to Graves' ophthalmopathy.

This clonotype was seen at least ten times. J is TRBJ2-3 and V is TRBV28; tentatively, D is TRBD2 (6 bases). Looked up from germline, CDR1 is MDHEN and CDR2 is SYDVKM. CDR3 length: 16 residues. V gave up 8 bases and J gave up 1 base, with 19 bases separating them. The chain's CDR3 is CASETGGTQGTDTQYF. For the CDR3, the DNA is TGTGCCAGCGAAACCGGGGGAACACAGGGCACAGATACGCAGTATTTT.

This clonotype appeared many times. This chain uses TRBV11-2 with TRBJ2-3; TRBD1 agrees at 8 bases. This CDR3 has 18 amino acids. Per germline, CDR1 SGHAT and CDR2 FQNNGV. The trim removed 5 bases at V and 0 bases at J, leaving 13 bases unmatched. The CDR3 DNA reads TGTGCCAGCAGCCTAAGGACAGGGACGTCTTATAGCACAGATACGCAGTATTTT. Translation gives CASSLRTGTSYSTDTQYF.

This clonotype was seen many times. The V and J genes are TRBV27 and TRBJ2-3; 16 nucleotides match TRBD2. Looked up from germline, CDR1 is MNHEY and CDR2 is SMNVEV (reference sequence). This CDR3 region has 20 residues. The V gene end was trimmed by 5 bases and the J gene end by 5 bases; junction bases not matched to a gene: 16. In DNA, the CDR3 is TGTGCCAGCAGTGCCTTGGGACTAGCGGGGGGGCCTGGACGCCAAGATACGCAGTATTTT. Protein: CASSALGLAGGPGRQDTQYF.

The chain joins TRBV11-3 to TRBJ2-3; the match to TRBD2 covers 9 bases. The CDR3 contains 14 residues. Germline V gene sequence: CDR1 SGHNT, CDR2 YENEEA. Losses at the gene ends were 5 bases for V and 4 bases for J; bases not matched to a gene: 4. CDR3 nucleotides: TGTGCCAGCAGCCGTAGCGGGAGCGCAGATACGCAGTATTTT. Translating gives CASSRSGSADTQYF.

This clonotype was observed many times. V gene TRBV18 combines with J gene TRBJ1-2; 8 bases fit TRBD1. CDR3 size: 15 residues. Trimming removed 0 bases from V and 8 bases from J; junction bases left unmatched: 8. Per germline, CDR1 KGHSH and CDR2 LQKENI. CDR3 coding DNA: TGTGCCAGCTCACCACCGAGGACAGGGTTATACGGCTACACCTTC. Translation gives CASSPPRTGLYGYTF.

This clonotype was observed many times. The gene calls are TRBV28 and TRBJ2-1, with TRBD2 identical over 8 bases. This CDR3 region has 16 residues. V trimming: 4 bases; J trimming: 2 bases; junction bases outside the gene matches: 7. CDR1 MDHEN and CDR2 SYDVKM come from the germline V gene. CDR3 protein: CASSSVYGGAYNEQFF. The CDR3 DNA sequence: TGTGCCAGCAGTTCGGTGTACGGGGGGGCCTACAATGAGCAGTTCTTC. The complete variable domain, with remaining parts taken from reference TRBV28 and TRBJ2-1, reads DVKVTQSSRYLVKRTGEKVFLECVQDMDHENMFWYRQDPGLGLRLIYFSYDVKMKEKGDIPEGYSVSREKKERFSLILESASTNQTSMYLCASSSVYGGAYNEQFFGPGTRLTVL.

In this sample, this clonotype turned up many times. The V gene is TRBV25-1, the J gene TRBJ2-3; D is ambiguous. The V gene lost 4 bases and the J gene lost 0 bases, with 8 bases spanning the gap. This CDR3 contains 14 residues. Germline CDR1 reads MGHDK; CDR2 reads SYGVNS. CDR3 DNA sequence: TGTGCCAGCAGTGCCGGGCAGAGCACAGATACGCAGTATTTT. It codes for CASSAGQSTDTQYF.

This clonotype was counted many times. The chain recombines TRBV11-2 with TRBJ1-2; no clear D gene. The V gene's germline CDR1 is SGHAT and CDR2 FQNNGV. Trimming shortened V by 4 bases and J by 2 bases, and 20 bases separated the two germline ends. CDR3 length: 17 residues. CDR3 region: CASSSIKDRHQNYGYTF. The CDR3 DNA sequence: TGTGCCAGCAGCTCCATAAAGGACCGACACCAAAACTATGGCTACACCTTC.

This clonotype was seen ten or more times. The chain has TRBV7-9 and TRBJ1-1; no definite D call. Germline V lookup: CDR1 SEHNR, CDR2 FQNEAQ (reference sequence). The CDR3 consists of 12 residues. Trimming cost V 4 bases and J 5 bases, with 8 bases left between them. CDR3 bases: TGTGCCAGCAGCTCTGCCACTACTGAAGCTTTCTTT. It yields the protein CASSSATTEAFF. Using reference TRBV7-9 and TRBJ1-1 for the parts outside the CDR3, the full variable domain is DTGVSQNPRHKITKRGQNVTFRCDPISEHNRLYWYRQTLGQGPEFLTYFQNEAQLEKSRLLSDRFSAERPKGSFSTLEIQRTEQGDSAMYLCASSSATTEAFFGQGTRLTVV.

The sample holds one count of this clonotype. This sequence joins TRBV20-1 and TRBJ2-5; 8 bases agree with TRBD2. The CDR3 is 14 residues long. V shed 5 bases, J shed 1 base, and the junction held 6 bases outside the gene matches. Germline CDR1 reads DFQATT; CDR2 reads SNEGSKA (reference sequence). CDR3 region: CSADVAGLQETQYF. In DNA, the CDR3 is TGCAGTGCTGACGTAGCGGGGCTCCAAGAGACCCAGTACTTC.

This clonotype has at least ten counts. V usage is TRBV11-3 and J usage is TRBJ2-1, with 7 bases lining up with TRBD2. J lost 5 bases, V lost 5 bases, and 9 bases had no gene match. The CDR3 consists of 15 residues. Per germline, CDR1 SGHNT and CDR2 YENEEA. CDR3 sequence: CASSLGRDPDNEQFF. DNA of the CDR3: TGTGCCAGCAGCCTGGGGAGGGACCCTGACAATGAGCAGTTCTTC.

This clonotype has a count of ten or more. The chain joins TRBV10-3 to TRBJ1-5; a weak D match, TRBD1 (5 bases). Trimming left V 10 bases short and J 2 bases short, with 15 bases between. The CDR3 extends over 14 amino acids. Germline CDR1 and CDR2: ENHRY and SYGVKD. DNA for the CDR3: TGTGCCACTAAGACAGCGCTAGGCAATCAGCCCCAGCATTTT. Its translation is CATKTALGNQPQHF.

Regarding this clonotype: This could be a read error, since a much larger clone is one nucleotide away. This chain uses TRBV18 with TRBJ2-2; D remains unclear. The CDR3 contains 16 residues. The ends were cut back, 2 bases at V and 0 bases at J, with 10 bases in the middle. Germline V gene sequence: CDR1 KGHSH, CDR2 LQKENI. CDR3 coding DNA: TGTGCCAGCTCACCATTCGAACAAGCGAACACCGGGGAGCTGTTTTTT. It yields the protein CASSPFEQANTGELFF. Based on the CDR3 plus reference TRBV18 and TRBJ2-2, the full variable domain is NAGVMQNPRHLVRRRGQEARLRCSPMKGHSHVYWYRQLPEEGLKFMVYLQKENIIDESGMPKERFSAEFPKEGPSILRIQQVVRGDSAAYFCASSPFEQANTGELFFGEGSRLTVL.

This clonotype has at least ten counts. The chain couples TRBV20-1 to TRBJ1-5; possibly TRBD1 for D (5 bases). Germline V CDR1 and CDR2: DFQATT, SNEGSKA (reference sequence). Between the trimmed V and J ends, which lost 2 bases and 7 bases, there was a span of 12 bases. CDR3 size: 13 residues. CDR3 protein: CSARQVGVQPQHF. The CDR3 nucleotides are TGCAGTGCTAGACAGGTAGGGGTACAGCCCCAGCATTTT.

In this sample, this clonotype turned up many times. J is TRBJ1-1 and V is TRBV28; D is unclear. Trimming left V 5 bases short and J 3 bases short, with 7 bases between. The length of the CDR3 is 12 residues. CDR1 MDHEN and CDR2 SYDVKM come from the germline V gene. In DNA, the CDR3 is TGTGCCAGCAGTCTGCGGTACACTGAAGCTTTCTTT. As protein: CASSLRYTEAFF.

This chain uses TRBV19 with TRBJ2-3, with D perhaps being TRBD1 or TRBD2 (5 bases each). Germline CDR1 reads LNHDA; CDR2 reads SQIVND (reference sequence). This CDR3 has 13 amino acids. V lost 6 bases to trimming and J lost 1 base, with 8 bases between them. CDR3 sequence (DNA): TGTGCCAGTAGACTAGGGGGCACAGATACGCAGTATTTT. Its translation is CASRLGGTDTQYF.

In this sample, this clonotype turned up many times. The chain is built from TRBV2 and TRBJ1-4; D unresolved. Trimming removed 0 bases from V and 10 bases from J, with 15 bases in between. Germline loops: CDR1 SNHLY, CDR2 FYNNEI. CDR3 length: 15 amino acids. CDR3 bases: TGTGCCAGCAGTGAAGCGTCGCCAGGCTTGGGAAAACTGTTTTTT. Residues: CASSEASPGLGKLFF.

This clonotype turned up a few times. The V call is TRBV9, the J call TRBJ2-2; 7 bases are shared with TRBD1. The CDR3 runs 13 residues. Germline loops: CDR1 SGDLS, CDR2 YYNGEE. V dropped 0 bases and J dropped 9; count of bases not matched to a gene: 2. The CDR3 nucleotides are TGTGCCAGCAGCGTAGGGACAGGTCGGGAGCTGTTTTTT. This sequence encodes CASSVGTGRELFF.

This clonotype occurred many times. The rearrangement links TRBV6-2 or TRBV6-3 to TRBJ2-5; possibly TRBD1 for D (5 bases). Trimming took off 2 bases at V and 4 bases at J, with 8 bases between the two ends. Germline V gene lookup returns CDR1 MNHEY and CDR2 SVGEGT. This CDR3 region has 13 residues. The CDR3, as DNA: TGTGCCAGCAGTTACGTTAGGGGAGAGACCCAGTACTTC. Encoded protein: CASSYVRGETQYF.

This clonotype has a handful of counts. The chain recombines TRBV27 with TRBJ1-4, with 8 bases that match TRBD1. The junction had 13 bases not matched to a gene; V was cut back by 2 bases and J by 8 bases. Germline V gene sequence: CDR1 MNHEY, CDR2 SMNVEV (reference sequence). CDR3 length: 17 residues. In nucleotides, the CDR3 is TGTGCCAGCAGTTTAAAAATCTTGCAGGGGGCGGGAGAAAAACTGTTTTTT. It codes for CASSLKILQGAGEKLFF.

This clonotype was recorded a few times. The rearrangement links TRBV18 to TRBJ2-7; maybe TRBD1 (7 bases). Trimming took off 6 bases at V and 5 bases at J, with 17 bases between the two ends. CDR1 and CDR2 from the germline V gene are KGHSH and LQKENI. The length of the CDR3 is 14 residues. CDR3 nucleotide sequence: TGTGCCAGCTCCTGGGGCAGGGGGGTCGACGAGCAGTACTTC. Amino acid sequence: CASSWGRGVDEQYF.

CDR3 nucleotides: TGTGCCAGCAGCCCCCAAGACGGTCCCTTGTTTGGCTACACCTTC. This codes for CASSPQDGPLFGYTF. V and J are TRBV7-9 and TRBJ1-2; D gene ambiguous. This CDR3 has 15 residues. CDR1 and CDR2 from the germline V gene are SEHNR and FQNEAQ (reference sequence). The V and J ends lost 5 bases and 7 bases respectively, with 20 bases between them.

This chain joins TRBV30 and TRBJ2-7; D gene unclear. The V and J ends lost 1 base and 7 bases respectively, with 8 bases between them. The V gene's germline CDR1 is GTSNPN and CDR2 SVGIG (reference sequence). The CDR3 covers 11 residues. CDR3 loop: CAWSATEEQYF. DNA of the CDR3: TGTGCCTGGAGTGCGACTGAGGAGCAGTACTTC.

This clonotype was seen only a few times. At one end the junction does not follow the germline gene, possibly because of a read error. CDR3 nucleotides: TGTGCCAGCAGAAGGGGGAGCACCGGGGAGCTGCTTTTT. Its translation: CASRRGSTGELLF. The chain is built from TRBV2 and TRBJ2-2; D possibly corresponds to TRBD1 (6 bases). CDR1 is SNHLY and CDR2 is FYNNEI in the germline V gene. This CDR3 has 13 amino acids.

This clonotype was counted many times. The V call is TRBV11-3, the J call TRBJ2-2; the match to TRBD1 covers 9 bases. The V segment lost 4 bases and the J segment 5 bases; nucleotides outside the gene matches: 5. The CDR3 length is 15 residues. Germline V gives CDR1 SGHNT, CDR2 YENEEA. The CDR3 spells CASSSDRGGTGELFF. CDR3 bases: TGTGCCAGCAGCTCGGACAGGGGAGGTACCGGGGAGCTGTTTTTT. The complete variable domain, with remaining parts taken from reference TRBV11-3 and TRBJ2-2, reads EAGVVQSPRYKIIEKKQPVAFWCNPISGHNTLYWYLQNLGQGPELLIRYENEEAVDDSQLPKDRFSAERLKGVDSTLKIQPAELGDSAVYLCASSSDRGGTGELFFGEGSRLTVL.

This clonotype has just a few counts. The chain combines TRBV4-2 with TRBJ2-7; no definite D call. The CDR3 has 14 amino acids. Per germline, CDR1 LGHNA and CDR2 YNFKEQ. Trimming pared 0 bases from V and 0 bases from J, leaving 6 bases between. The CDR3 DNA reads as TGTGCCAGCAGCCAAGAACCTGGCTCCTACGAGCAGTACTTC. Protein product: CASSQEPGSYEQYF.